This T cell receptor (beta chain) was sequenced in a study of blood T cell repertoires in COVID-19. The wider study: Researchers got acute and convalescent COVID-19 samples from the United States, Italy and Spain. Nucleic acid was either cDNA or gDNA, and it came from T cells, B-cell-depleted T cells, or PBMCs.

CDR3 length equals 14 residues. Germline V CDR1 and CDR2: MNHNS, SASEGT. V gave up 3 bases and J gave up 4 bases; unmatched junction bases: 5. How the authors handled the data: Reference gene primers were amplified, and this amplification served to estimate nucleated cell counts. Assay used: immunoSEQ multiplex PCR; TCRdb lists only in-frame clones, some missing. V and J calls and clone size follow that table, whereas D and trimming were derived from the DNA. Counted here are 100,000 or so clones, approximately 83% occurring once; the ten biggest clones make up roughly 4%. The chain recombines TRBV6-1 with TRBJ2-7; 8 bases are a match to TRBD2. The sequenced sample was peripheral blood. This TCR was recovered from a man in his fifties with acute or convalescent COVID-19. CDR3 DNA: TGTGCCAGCAGTGATGGCGGGGGGCGGTACGAGCAGTACTTC. This encodes CASSDGGGRYEQYF.